This T cell receptor (beta chain) was found in a study of blood T cells in healthy people across ages (dated by TCRdb to the mid-2010s). Broadly, across the study: In model experiments, template switching captured roughly one uniquely barcoded TCR beta cDNA molecule for every two T cells. The study measured age-related changes in TCR beta repertoire diversity using deep sequencing normalized with unique cDNA molecular identifiers. The donors were split into four age groups: young (average 16 years), middle-aged (roughly 42), aged (roughly 60) and long-lived (about 74). To avoid experimental bias, donors of different ages were distributed randomly across sequencing lanes. Two additional independent replicas of 1 million unique cDNA reads from the same blood draw were analyzed for two donors (one aged 18 to 30 and one aged 80 or older).

The library was obtained by 5' RACE. Instrument on record: Illumina HiSeq 2500. The second PCR ran for roughly 6 to 11 cycles and used a J-beta primer mix along with a sample-barcoded 5' primer. A unique molecular identifier was introduced onto each TCR beta cDNA molecule by a template-switch 5' adaptor carrying 12 random nucleotides. Each sample yielded at least 3 million CDR3-containing paired-end reads. First-strand cDNA synthesis was performed from all RNA using the Mint cDNA synthesis kit, with priming by a TRBC-specific oligonucleotide. After uracil-DNA glycosylase treatment, a first 18-cycle PCR used universal primers M1SS and BC2_uni_R on all cDNA. The study's processing was this. Each sample was normalized by randomly selecting 1 million high-quality reads, each carrying a distinct molecular identifier. Reads sharing molecular identifiers were discarded rather than binned into consensus sequences. MiTCR, with a Q25 quality threshold and the strictest error-elimination algorithm, was used for CDR3 identification, clonotype clustering and error correction. A nonparametric unseen species model using Euler transformation provided a lower-bound estimate of total TCR beta diversity. The public reads were quality trimmed at Q25 with fastp and then assembled into clones with MiXCR by TCRdb, keeping productive beta chains. Identical CDR3 protein sequences are pooled into one entry, listed with their most common genes and DNA. For this entry, the V and J calls and clone size follow TCRdb and not the study's own pipeline. The sample table shows 1.4 million or so distinct CDR3 sequences, and 42% are seen once. The ten most abundant clones make up around 4% of the sample.

Paper-wide results and their limitations: Because profiling used bulk unsorted PBMCs, naive and antigen-experienced compartments could not be compared conclusively. There was a strong correlation between observed TCR beta diversity and the percentage of naive T cells measured by flow cytometry. As age increased, observed TCR beta diversity per million T cells dropped in a roughly linear way, and a significant reduction was already evident by age about 40. Compared with the aged group, the long-lived group had more naive CD4+ T cells, fewer expanded clones and increased TCR diversity, a pattern suggesting age selection. Estimates of total diversity based on one million sequenced T cells were considered lower bounds and underestimates. The CMV infection status of donors was not known, potentially confounding age-related changes in expanded clonotypes.

The germline V gene supplies CDR1 SGHRS and CDR2 YFSETQ. From cysteine to phenylalanine, the CDR3 is 14 amino acids long. Solely the CDR3 DNA is kept, with 42 bases framed from the first base. Systemically healthy Caucasian individuals from Russia, 35 to 50 in total and aged about 6 to 95 years, were included as donors. Each donor gave about 10 milliliters of peripheral blood, drawn into EDTA-treated Vacutainer tubes. PBMCs were isolated by Ficoll-Paque density-gradient centrifugation, with at least 6 million obtained per sample. Trizol reagent was used to extract total RNA from PBMCs, with at least 5 micrograms per sample. For every donor, flow cytometry on a PBMC aliquot measured the percentage of naive CD45RAhigh/CD27high T cells. With respect to this clonotype: Its antigen has not been determined. No much larger clone is present one base from it, and per-base qualities are unavailable.

The TCR comes from a woman younger than 35 in good health. The chain is encoded by TRBV5-1 joined to TRBJ2-1; TRBD1 is a possible D gene, resting on 6 matching bases. The closer fit of TRBJ2-7 to the DNA end suggests the J call may be wrong. The sequencing sample was made of blood. The CDR3 region reads CASREQGSYNEQYF. The DNA reads as follows: TGCGCCAGCAGGGAACAGGGCTCCTACAATGAGCAGTACTTC.